This T cell receptor beta chain was retrieved from a study of blood T cell repertoires in COVID-19. Losses at the gene ends were 5 bases for V and 6 bases for J; bases not matched to a gene: 6. The CDR3 has 13 residues. This table comes from immunoSEQ multiplex PCR, and its TCRdb copy is limited to in-frame clones, with some not included. The sample yields around 380,000 clones, roughly 77% seen once. This clonotype was obtained from a human donor with acute or convalescent COVID-19. The donor label of this sample is uncertain. V and J are TRBV12-3 or TRBV12-4 and TRBJ1-1, with TRBD1 matching 7 bases. Sequences were obtained from peripheral blood. The CDR3 here is CASSRDSSPEAFF. The CDR3 DNA follows: TGTGCCAGCAGTCGGGACAGCTCTCCTGAAGCTTTCTTT.